This T cell receptor beta chain was obtained from a study of technical replicates of blood from a few donors. Sequencing was performed with immunoSEQ multiplex PCR; in TCRdb, only in-frame clones are kept and a portion is missing. In the table there are 75,000 to 90,000 clones, 93% of which are singletons. The material sequenced was T cells isolated from PBMCs. The TCR was taken from a human donor in good health.

DNA for the CDR3: TGTGCCAGTAGTAGGGACAGGACCTACGAGCAGTACTTC. It is translated as CASSRDRTYEQYF. J is TRBJ2-7 and V is TRBV19; 8 nucleotides match TRBD1. Germline V gene lookup returns CDR1 LNHDA and CDR2 SQIVND (reference sequence). The CDR3 loop spans 13 amino acids. The V gene end was trimmed by 4 bases and the J gene end by 2 bases; junction bases not matched to a gene: 1.